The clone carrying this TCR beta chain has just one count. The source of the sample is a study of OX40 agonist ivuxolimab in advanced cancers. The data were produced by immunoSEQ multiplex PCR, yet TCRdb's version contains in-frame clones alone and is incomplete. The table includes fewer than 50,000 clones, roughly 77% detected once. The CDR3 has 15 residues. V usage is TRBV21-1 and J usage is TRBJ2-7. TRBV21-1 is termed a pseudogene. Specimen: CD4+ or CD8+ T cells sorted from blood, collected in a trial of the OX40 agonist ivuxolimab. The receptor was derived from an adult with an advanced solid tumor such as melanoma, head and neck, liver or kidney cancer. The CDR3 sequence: CASPMKVGHVDEQYF. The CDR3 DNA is TGTGCCAGTCCCATGAAAGTAGGTCACGTCGACGAGCAGTACTTC.